Below are 32 T cell receptor beta chains sequenced from a single sample in a study of cytomegalovirus exposure and HLA in healthy donors. It was with 60 Vbeta and 13 Jbeta primers that the PCR ran. Measured with immunoSEQ multiplex PCR; TCRdb has only the in-frame clones, and not every one. The sample holds under 200,000 clones; 75% to 85% are singletons and the top ten take less than 9%. The sequenced sample consisted of PBMCs. All receptors come from a male donor in good health and CMV-seropositive.

The chain is built from TRBV6-1 and TRBJ1-4; 9 bases are shared with TRBD1. Germline CDR1 is MNHNS and CDR2 is SASEGT. V dropped 4 bases and J dropped 0; count of bases not matched to a gene: 3. CDR3 length: 16 amino acids. The CDR3 region has the DNA TGTGCCAGCAGTGGGTGGACAGGGGCAACTAATGAAAAACTGTTTTTT. Residues: CASSGWTGATNEKLFF.

This sequence joins TRBV10-2 and TRBJ2-7; 16 bases map to TRBD2. The trim removed 7 bases at V and 0 bases at J, leaving 6 bases unmatched. Looked up from germline, CDR1 is WSHSY and CDR2 is SAAADI. The CDR3 sequence is 17 residues long. In nucleotides, the CDR3 is TGCGCCAGCAAGCCGGGACTAGCGGGGGGGCCCTCCTACGAGCAGTACTTC. Translated: CASKPGLAGGPSYEQYF.

The gene calls are TRBV30 and TRBJ2-1, with TRBD1 identical over 11 bases. Trimming removed 0 bases from V and 3 bases from J; junction bases left unmatched: 7. The CDR3 has 17 amino acids. Germline V gene sequence: CDR1 GTSNPN, CDR2 SVGIG (reference sequence). The CDR3 is CAWSVDRTGGFYNEQFF. CDR3 DNA: TGTGCCTGGAGTGTAGATCGGACAGGGGGCTTCTACAATGAGCAGTTCTTC.

The chain combines TRBV30 with TRBJ2-3; tentative D call: TRBD1 (5 bases). Trimming left V 3 bases short and J 4 bases short, with 11 bases between. The germline CDR1 and CDR2 sequences are GTSNPN and SVGIG (reference sequence). The CDR3 runs to 13 residues. CDR3 residues: CAWSPTGPDTQYF. The CDR3 DNA sequence: TGTGCCTGGAGCCCTACAGGTCCAGATACGCAGTATTTT.

Points on this clone: Germline and junction disagree at one end, which may indicate a read error. The chain is built from TRBV7-7 and TRBJ2-2; tentatively, D is TRBD1 (6 bases). Germline-derived CDR1 and CDR2 are SSHAT and FNYEAQ (reference sequence). The CDR3 covers 13 residues. The CDR3 reads CASSLTQGRELFF. CDR3 in DNA: TGTGCTAGCAGCTTAACACAGGGACGGGAGCTGTTTTTT. The full variable domain, completed using reference TRBV7-7 and TRBJ2-2, is GAGVSQSPRYKVTKRGQDVTLRCDPISSHATLYWYQQALGQGPEFLTYFNYEAQPDKSGLPSDRFSAERPEGSISTLTIQRTEQRDSAMYRCASSLTQGRELFFGEGSRLTVL.

V gene TRBV5-8 combines with J gene TRBJ1-1; D may be TRBD1 (6 bases). Per the germline V gene, CDR1 is SGHTS and CDR2 is YDEGEE. The CDR3 extends over 15 amino acids. The V end lost 4 bases, the J end lost 4 bases, and 17 bases lay between the germline ends. The CDR3 nucleotides are TGTGCCAGCAGCCTTAACAGGGTCGTGGGCACTGAAGCTTTCTTT. Translating it yields CASSLNRVVGTEAFF.

The chain combines TRBV4-1 with TRBJ2-7; 7 positions agree with TRBD1. The CDR3 runs to 16 residues. Germline V gene sequence: CDR1 MGHRA, CDR2 YSYEKL. J was trimmed by 3 bases and V by 6 bases; bases with no gene match: 14. The CDR3 protein is CASSRQWDSENYEQYF. In DNA form, the CDR3 reads TGCGCCAGCAGTCGACAGTGGGACAGCGAAAACTACGAGCAGTACTTC.

The chain links TRBV4-1 to TRBJ2-3; 9 bases align to TRBD2. Germline trimming cut 3 bases from V and 0 bases from J; bases unmatched to any gene: 4. Germline values: CDR1 MGHRA, CDR2 YSYEKL. The CDR3 is made up of 16 amino acids. The CDR3 loop is CASSHPSGASTDTQYF. DNA for the CDR3: TGCGCCAGCAGCCACCCTAGCGGGGCTAGCACAGATACGCAGTATTTT.

The chain links TRBV10-3 to TRBJ2-7, with 8 nucleotides matching TRBD1. In germline, CDR1 is ENHRY, CDR2 SYGVKD. The trim removed 0 bases at V and 5 bases at J, leaving 9 bases unmatched. The CDR3 has 16 residues. The CDR3 sequence is CAISESSRTGINEQYF. CDR3 sequence (DNA): TGTGCCATCAGTGAGTCGAGTAGGACAGGGATTAACGAGCAGTACTTC.

The V gene is TRBV11-2, the J gene TRBJ2-7; maybe TRBD2 (5 bases). This CDR3 is 14 amino acids long. The V end was cut by 0 bases, the J end by 4 bases, with 10 bases between. Looked up from germline, CDR1 is SGHAT and CDR2 is FQNNGV. The CDR3 region has the DNA TGTGCCAGCAGCTTAGATCACGGCGGGTACGAGCAGTACTTC. Translated: CASSLDHGGYEQYF.

This clone was counted between two and nine times. The chain has TRBV6-5 and TRBJ2-5; TRBD1 might be the D (6 bases). Germline CDR1 and CDR2: MNHEY and SVGAGI. V lost 0 bases to trimming and J lost 0 bases, with 11 bases between them. CDR3 length equals 16 residues. CDR3 loop: CASSYSGTGNQETQYF. DNA of the CDR3: TGTGCCAGCAGTTACTCCGGCACAGGGAACCAAGAGACCCAGTACTTC.

The chain has TRBV4-1 and TRBJ2-5; D perhaps matches TRBD2 (6 bases). Trimming cost V 4 bases and J 2 bases, with 32 bases left between them. The CDR3 has 21 residues. Germline V gene sequence: CDR1 MGHRA, CDR2 YSYEKL. The CDR3 coding sequence is TGCGCCAGCAGCCCCATCGGTACCTCCCACATCGTAGCGGCCTATCAAGAGACCCAGTACTTC. Translated, it gives CASSPIGTSHIVAAYQETQYF.

V is TRBV6-6 and J is TRBJ1-2; TRBD1 agrees at 9 bases. The CDR3 consists of 14 residues. Per germline, CDR1 MNHNY and CDR2 SVGAGI (reference sequence). V dropped 4 bases and J dropped 4; count of bases not matched to a gene: 4. The CDR3 is CASSWGQGSYGYTF. DNA of the CDR3: TGTGCCAGCAGTTGGGGACAGGGTTCCTATGGCTACACCTTC.

This sequence joins TRBV4-1 and TRBJ1-2; D is uncertain. Trimming pared 4 bases from V and 3 bases from J, leaving 9 bases between. This CDR3 is built from 13 residues. The germline CDR1 and CDR2 sequences are MGHRA and YSYEKL. The CDR3 nucleotides are TGCGCCAGCAGCCCCTCTCCGGACTATGGCTACACCTTC. It specifies CASSPSPDYGYTF.

The gene calls are TRBV5-5 and TRBJ1-1, with D tentatively TRBD1 (5 bases). Trimming shortened V by 2 bases and J by 2 bases, and 19 bases separated the two germline ends. The CDR3 consists of 17 residues. The germline CDR1 and CDR2 sequences are SGHKS and YYEKEE (reference sequence). The CDR3 bases are TGTGCCAGCAGCTTTTTCCTCTTGGGGGGGGTTAACACTGAAGCTTTCTTT. Its translation: CASSFFLLGGVNTEAFF. Variable domain in full (rest from reference TRBV5-5 and TRBJ1-1): DAGVTQSPTHLIKTRGQQVTLRCSPISGHKSVSWYQQVLGQGPQFIFQYYEKEERGRGNFPDRFSARQFPNYSSELNVNALLLGDSALYLCASSFFLLGGVNTEAFFGQGTRLTVV.

The chain joins TRBV7-3 to TRBJ2-5; 7 bases are shared with TRBD1. The CDR3 is made up of 14 amino acids. Germline CDR1 SGHTA, CDR2 FQGTGA. The V segment lost 3 bases and the J segment 4 bases; nucleotides outside the gene matches: 5. The CDR3 is CASSFRGPGETQYF. The CDR3 region has the DNA TGTGCCAGCAGCTTTAGGGGGCCGGGAGAGACCCAGTACTTC.

This clone was seen once. The chain has TRBV4-1 and TRBJ2-3, with TRBD1 matching 8 bases. The CDR3 consists of 16 residues. The J segment lost 2 bases and the V segment lost 4 bases, leaving 8 bases of the junction unmatched. CDR1 and CDR2 from the germline V gene are MGHRA and YSYEKL. CDR3 loop: CASSLTRGRDTDTQYF. In DNA, the CDR3 is TGCGCCAGCAGCCTAACCAGGGGGCGGGACACAGATACGCAGTATTTT.

The V gene is TRBV4-1, the J gene TRBJ1-2; a weak D match, TRBD1 (5 bases). Germline loops: CDR1 MGHRA, CDR2 YSYEKL. This CDR3 is built from 14 residues. The germline V and J ends were trimmed by 1 base and 3 bases, with 9 bases remaining between them. CDR3 DNA sequence: TGCGCCAGCAGCCAAGGGCGGGGGGACTATGGCTACACCTTC. This translates into CASSQGRGDYGYTF.

This clone has only one observation. In nucleotides, the CDR3 is TGTGCCAGCAGCGTAGAAGGACAACACAGTGAAAAACTGTTTTTT. Amino acid sequence: CASSVEGQHSEKLFF. V gene TRBV9 combines with J gene TRBJ1-4; a possible D gene is TRBD1 (5 bases). There are 15 residues in the CDR3. The V gene lost 0 bases and the J gene lost 7 bases, with 13 bases spanning the gap. CDR1 is SGDLS and CDR2 is YYNGEE in the germline V gene.

The V gene is TRBV6-5, the J gene TRBJ2-7; perhaps TRBD2 as D (5 bases). CDR3 size: 14 residues. Between the trimmed V and J ends, which lost 5 bases and 4 bases, there was a span of 15 bases. In germline, CDR1 is MNHEY, CDR2 SVGAGI. CDR3 region: CASSRDLKGYEQYF. CDR3 coding DNA: TGTGCCAGCAGTCGGGATTTAAAGGGATACGAGCAGTACTTC.

The sample holds one count of this clone. The chain joins TRBV11-2 to TRBJ2-2, with TRBD1 matching 7 bases. The CDR3 is 16 residues long. The ends lost 0 bases at V and 3 bases at J; junction bases unmatched: 4. CDR1 is SGHAT, CDR2 FQNNGV, per germline. CDR3 sequence reads: CASSLDTGVYTGELFF. CDR3 nucleotides: TGTGCCAGCAGCTTAGACACAGGGGTCTACACCGGGGAGCTGTTTTTT.

The chain joins TRBV19 to TRBJ2-1, with D maybe TRBD2 (5 bases). CDR3 length equals 15 residues. The V and J ends lost 5 bases and 6 bases respectively, with 17 bases between them. In germline, CDR1 is LNHDA, CDR2 SQIVND (reference sequence). The CDR3 loop is CASSVWGTGFNEQFF. The CDR3 DNA follows: TGTGCCAGTAGTGTTTGGGGAACGGGATTCAATGAGCAGTTCTTC.

CDR3 DNA: TGTGCCAGCAGCTCCTTGCCCCCGGGTATCCCCGGGGAGCTGTTTTTT. Translating it yields CASSSLPPGIPGELFF. The V and J genes are TRBV7-9 and TRBJ2-2; D remains ambiguous. CDR1 is SEHNR, CDR2 FQNEAQ, per germline (reference sequence). CDR3 length: 16 residues. Trimming took 4 bases from V and 6 from J, leaving 18 bases between them.

This rearrangement joins TRBV4-2 to TRBJ1-5, with D uncertain. The length of the CDR3 is 14 residues. Trimming took 4 bases from V and 0 from J, leaving 7 bases between them. Germline V gene lookup returns CDR1 LGHNA and CDR2 YNFKEQ. The CDR3 DNA reads TGTGCCAGCAGCCCCCACGGTAGCAATCAGCCCCAGCATTTT. Residues: CASSPHGSNQPQHF.

This chain links TRBV6-5 with TRBJ2-5; D is perhaps TRBD2 (6 bases). The V gene lost 3 bases and the J gene lost 4 bases, with 12 bases spanning the gap. The CDR3 spans 14 residues. The germline CDR1 and CDR2 sequences are MNHEY and SVGAGI. The CDR3 loop is CASSYLTAGETQYF. In DNA, the CDR3 is TGTGCCAGCAGTTATTTGACAGCGGGAGAGACCCAGTACTTC.

The genes are TRBV5-1 and TRBJ1-4; weak D call: TRBD1 (5 bases). This CDR3 comprises 15 residues. V was clipped by 1 base and J by 7 bases, with 14 bases between them. Looked up from germline, CDR1 is SGHRS and CDR2 is YFSETQ. CDR3 loop: CASSLLGQLTEKLFF. Written as DNA, the CDR3 is TGCGCCAGCAGCTTGTTGGGGCAGCTAACTGAAAAACTGTTTTTT.

V usage is TRBV7-8 and J usage is TRBJ2-7, with 7 bases that match TRBD1. Germline V gene data show CDR1 as SGHVS and CDR2 as FQNEAQ. V lost 4 bases to trimming and J lost 0 bases; unmatched junction nucleotides: 6. CDR3 size: 15 residues. Here the CDR3 DNA reads TGTGCCAGCAGCTACGCAACAGGGGCCTCCTACGAGCAGTACTTC. It translates to CASSYATGASYEQYF.

The chain combines TRBV6-6 with TRBJ2-5; possibly TRBD1 for D (5 bases). The CDR3 loop spans 14 amino acids. The V end lost 5 bases, the J end lost 5 bases, and 15 bases lay between the germline ends. From germline, CDR1 is MNHNY and CDR2 SVGAGI (reference sequence). CDR3 protein: CASSRGSSGETQYF. CDR3 bases: TGTGCCAGCAGTAGGGGTTCCTCAGGGGAGACCCAGTACTTC.

The genes are TRBV6-1 and TRBJ1-4, with D possibly matching TRBD1 (5 bases). The germline V gene has CDR1 MNHNS and CDR2 SASEGT. V lost 6 bases and J 4 bases, leaving 15 bases between the germline ends. The CDR3 covers 15 residues. The CDR3 loop is CASSLGTANNEKLFF. The DNA for the CDR3 is TGTGCCAGCAGCCTGGGGACTGCCAATAATGAAAAACTGTTTTTT.

The chain employs TRBV19 and TRBJ1-4; no clear D gene. Trimming took 0 bases from V and 5 from J, leaving 16 bases between them. The CDR3 covers 17 residues. Germline assignment: CDR1 LNHDA and CDR2 SQIVND (reference sequence). CDR3 DNA sequence: TGTGCCAGTAGTATAGATCGATCGGAACAGCCCAATGAAAAACTGTTTTTT. Translating gives CASSIDRSEQPNEKLFF.

This clone appeared once. This chain connects TRBV7-8 to TRBJ1-1, with TRBD1 identical over 7 bases. This CDR3 contains 14 residues. Germline values: CDR1 SGHVS, CDR2 FQNEAQ. J was trimmed by 4 bases and V by 5 bases; bases with no gene match: 7. The CDR3 protein is CASSPTGFGTEAFF. In DNA, the CDR3 is TGTGCCAGCAGCCCGACAGGGTTCGGCACTGAAGCTTTCTTT.

The rearrangement joins TRBV5-1 to TRBJ2-1; the match to TRBD2 covers 9 bases. Germline V lookup: CDR1 SGHRS, CDR2 YFSETQ. With 2 bases clipped from V and 8 bases from J, the junction kept 14 bases outside the gene matches. The CDR3 runs to 17 residues. Here the CDR3 reads CASSFWGSGGMRDEQFF. For the CDR3, the DNA is TGCGCCAGCAGCTTCTGGGGTAGCGGGGGTATGAGGGATGAGCAGTTCTTC.